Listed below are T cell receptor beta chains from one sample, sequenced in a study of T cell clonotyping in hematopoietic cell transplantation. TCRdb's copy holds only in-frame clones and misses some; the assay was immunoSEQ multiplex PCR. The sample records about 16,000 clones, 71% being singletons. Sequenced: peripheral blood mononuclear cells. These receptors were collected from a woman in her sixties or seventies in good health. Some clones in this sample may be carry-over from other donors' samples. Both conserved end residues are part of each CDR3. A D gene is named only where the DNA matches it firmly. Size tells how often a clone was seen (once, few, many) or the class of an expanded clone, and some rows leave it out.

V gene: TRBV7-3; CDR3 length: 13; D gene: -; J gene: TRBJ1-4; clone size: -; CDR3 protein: CASSPGRGEKLFF; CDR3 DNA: TGTGCCAGCAGCCCGGGGAGGGGGGAAAAACTGTTTTTT
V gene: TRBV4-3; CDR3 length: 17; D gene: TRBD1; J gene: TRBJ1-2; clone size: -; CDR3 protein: CASSQVAPRGTDYGYTF; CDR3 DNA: TGCGCCAGCAGCCAAGTTGCTCCCCGTGGGACAGACTATGGCTACACCTTC
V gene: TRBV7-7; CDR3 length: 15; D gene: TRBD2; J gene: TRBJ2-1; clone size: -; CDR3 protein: CASSRGGSGYNEQFF; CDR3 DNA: TGTGCTAGCAGCCGCGGCGGGAGCGGTTACAATGAGCAGTTCTTC
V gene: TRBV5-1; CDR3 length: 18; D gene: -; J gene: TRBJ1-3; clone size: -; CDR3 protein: CASSLADNPLASGNTIYF; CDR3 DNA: TGCGCCAGCAGCTTGGCCGACAATCCCCTCGCCTCTGGAAACACCATATATTTT
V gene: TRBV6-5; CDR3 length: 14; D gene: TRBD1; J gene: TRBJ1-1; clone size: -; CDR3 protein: CASSEGTANTEAFF; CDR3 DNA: TGTGCCAGCAGTGAAGGGACAGCGAACACTGAAGCTTTCTTT
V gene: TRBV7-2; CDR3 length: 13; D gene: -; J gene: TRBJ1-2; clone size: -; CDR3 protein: CASSLDTLAGYTF; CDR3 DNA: TGTGCCAGCAGCCTGGACACCCTGGCAGGCTACACCTTC
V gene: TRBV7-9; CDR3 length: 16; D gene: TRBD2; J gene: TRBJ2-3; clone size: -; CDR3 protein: CASSLDGRGNTDTQYF; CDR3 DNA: TGTGCCAGCAGCTTAGATGGGCGGGGGAACACAGATACGCAGTATTTT
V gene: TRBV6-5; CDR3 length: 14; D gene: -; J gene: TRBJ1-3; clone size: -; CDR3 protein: CASGPGLGWGTIYF; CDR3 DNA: TGTGCCAGCGGTCCGGGACTCGGGTGGGGCACCATATATTTT
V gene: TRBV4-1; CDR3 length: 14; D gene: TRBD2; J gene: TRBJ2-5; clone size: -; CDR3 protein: CASSQVREGETQYF; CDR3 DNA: TGCGCCAGCAGCCAAGTACGGGAGGGCGAGACCCAGTACTTC
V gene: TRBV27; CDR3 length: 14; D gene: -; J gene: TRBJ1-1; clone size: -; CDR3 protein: CASSLSLEGTEAFF; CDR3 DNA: TGTGCCAGCAGTTTGAGTCTTGAGGGCACTGAAGCTTTCTTT
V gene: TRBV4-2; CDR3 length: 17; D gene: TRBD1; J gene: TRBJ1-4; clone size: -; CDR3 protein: CASSLRVGQGLGEKLFF; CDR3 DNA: TGTGCCAGCAGCCTGCGCGTGGGACAGGGACTAGGTGAAAAACTGTTTTTT
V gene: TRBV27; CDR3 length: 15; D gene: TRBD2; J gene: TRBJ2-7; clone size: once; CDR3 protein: CASSTGLAETYEQYF; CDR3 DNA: TGTGCCAGCAGTACGGGACTAGCGGAGACCTACGAGCAGTACTTC
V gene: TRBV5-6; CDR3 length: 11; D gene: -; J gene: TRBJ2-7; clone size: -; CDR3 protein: CASSLGYEQYF; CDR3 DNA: TGTGCCAGCAGCTTGGGGTACGAGCAGTACTTC
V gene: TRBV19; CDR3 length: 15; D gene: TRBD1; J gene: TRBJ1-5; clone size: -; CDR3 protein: CASSIQGGSNQPQHF; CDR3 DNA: TGTGCCAGTAGTATCCAAGGGGGCAGCAATCAGCCCCAGCATTTT
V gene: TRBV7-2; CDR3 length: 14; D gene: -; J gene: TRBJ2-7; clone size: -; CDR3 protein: CASTPWAVSYEQYF; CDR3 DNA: TGTGCCAGCACCCCCTGGGCAGTCTCCTACGAGCAGTACTTC
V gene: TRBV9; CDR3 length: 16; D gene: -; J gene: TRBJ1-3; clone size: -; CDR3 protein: CASSADGFSSGNTIYF; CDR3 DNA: TGTGCCAGCAGCGCCGACGGGTTCAGCTCTGGAAACACCATATATTTT
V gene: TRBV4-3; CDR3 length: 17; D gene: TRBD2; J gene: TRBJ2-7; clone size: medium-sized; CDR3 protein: CASSQDIWLADSYEQYF; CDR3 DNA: TGCGCCAGCAGCCAAGATATTTGGCTAGCGGACTCCTACGAGCAGTACTTC
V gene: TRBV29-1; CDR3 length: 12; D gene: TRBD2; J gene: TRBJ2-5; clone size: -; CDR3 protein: CSALAGEETQYF; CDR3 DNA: TGCAGCGCCTTAGCGGGAGAGGAGACCCAGTACTTC
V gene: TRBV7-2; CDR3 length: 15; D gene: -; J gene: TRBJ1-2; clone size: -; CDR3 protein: CASSLAQGGREGYTF; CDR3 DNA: TGTGCCAGCAGCTTAGCCCAGGGAGGCCGTGAGGGCTACACCTTC
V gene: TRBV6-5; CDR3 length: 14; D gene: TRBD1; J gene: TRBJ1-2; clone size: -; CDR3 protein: CASSRQGGSSGYTF; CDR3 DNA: TGTGCCAGCAGTCGCCAGGGGGGCTCGAGTGGCTACACCTTC
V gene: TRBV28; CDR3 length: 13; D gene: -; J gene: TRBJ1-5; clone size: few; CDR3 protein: CASGDSRNQPQHF; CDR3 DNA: TGTGCCAGCGGCGACAGTCGCAATCAGCCCCAGCATTTT
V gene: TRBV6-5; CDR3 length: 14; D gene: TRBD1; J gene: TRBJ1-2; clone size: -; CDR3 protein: CASRRGQIRHGYTF; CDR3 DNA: TGTGCCAGCAGAAGGGGACAGATAAGGCATGGCTACACCTTC
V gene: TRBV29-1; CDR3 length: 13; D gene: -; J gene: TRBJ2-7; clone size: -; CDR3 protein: CSVVQGPFYEQYF; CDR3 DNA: TGCAGCGTTGTGCAGGGCCCTTTCTACGAGCAGTACTTC
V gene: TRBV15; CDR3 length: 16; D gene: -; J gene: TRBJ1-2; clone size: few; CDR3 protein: CATSSSPTGDNYGYTF; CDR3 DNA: TGTGCCACCAGCAGTTCCCCCACAGGCGACAACTATGGCTACACCTTC
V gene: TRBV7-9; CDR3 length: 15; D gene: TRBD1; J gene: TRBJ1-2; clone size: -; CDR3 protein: CASSFSKGQNYGYTF; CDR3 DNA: TGTGCCAGCAGCTTCTCCAAGGGACAGAACTATGGCTACACCTTC
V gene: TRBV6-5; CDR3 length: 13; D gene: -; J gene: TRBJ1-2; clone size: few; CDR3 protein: CASSYGAGYGYTF; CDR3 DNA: TGTGCCAGCAGTTACGGGGCAGGTTATGGCTACACCTTC
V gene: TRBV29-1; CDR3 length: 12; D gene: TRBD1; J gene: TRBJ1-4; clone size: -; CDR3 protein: CSAGQGEEKLFF; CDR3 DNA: TGCAGCGCAGGACAGGGGGAGGAAAAACTGTTTTTT
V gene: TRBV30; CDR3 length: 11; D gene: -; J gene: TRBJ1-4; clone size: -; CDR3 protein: CAWSTGGTLFF; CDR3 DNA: TGTGCCTGGAGTACTGGGGGCACGCTGTTTTTT
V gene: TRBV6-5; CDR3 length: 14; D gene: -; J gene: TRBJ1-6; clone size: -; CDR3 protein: CASSYDNRASPLHF; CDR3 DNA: TGTGCCAGCAGTTACGACAACAGGGCTTCACCCCTCCACTTT
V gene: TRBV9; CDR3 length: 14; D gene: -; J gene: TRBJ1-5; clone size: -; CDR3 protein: CASAQGAGNQPQHF; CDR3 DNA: TGTGCCAGCGCGCAGGGTGCTGGGAACCAGCCCCAGCATTTT
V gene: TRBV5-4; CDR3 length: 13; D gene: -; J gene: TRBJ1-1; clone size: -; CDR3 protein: CASSLEMNTEAFF; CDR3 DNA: TGTGCCAGCAGCTTGGAGATGAACACTGAAGCTTTCTTT
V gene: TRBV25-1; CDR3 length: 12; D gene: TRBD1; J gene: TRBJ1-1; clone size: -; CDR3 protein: CASRTGSAEAFF; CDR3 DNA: TGTGCCAGCAGGACAGGGAGCGCTGAAGCTTTCTTT
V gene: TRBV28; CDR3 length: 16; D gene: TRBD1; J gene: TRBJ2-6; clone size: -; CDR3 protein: CASSLSGTVVANVLTF; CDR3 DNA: TGTGCCAGCAGTCTCTCTGGGACAGTCGTAGCCAACGTCCTGACTTTC
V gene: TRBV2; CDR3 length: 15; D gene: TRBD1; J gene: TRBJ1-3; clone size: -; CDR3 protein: CASRGQGVGGNTIYF; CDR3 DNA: TGTGCCAGCAGAGGACAGGGGGTAGGGGGAAACACCATATATTTT
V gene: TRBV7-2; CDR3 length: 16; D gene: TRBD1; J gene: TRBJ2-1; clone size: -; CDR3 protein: CASSPSFGQGINEQFF; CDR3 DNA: TGTGCCAGCAGCCCCTCATTCGGACAGGGAATCAATGAGCAGTTCTTC
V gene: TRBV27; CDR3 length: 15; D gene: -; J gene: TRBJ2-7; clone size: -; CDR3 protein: CASSAGPPPSYEQYF; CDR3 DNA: TGTGCCAGCAGCGCAGGGCCCCCCCCTTCCTACGAGCAGTACTTC
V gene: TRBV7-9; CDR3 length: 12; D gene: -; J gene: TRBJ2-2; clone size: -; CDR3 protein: CASSFGGFELFF; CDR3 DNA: TGTGCCAGCAGCTTTGGCGGGTTTGAGCTGTTTTTT
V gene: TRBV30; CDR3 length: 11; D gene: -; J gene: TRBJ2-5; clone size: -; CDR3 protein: CAWSVGETQYF; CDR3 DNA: TGTGCCTGGAGTGTAGGGGAGACCCAGTACTTC
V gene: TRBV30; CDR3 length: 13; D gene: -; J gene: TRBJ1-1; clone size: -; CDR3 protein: CAWTGTRNTEAFF; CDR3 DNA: TGTGCCTGGACCGGGACACGGAACACTGAAGCTTTCTTT
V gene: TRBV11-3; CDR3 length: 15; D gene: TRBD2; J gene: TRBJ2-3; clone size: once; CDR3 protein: CASSLLTSGTDTQYF; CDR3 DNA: TGTGCCAGCAGCTTACTGACTAGCGGGACGGATACGCAGTATTTT
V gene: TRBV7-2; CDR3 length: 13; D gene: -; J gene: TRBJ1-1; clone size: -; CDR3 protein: CASSTRDRTEAFF; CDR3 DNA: TGTGCCAGCAGCACCCGGGATCGAACTGAAGCTTTCTTT
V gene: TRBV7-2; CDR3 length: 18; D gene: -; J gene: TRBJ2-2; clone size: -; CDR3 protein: CASSPRFGGQVDTGELFF; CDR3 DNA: TGTGCCAGCAGCCCCAGGTTTGGCGGCCAGGTTGACACCGGGGAGCTGTTTTTT
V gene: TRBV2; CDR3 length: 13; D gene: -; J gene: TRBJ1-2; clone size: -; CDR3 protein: CASLSAAVYGYTF; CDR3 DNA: TGTGCCAGCCTAAGCGCGGCAGTCTATGGCTACACCTTC
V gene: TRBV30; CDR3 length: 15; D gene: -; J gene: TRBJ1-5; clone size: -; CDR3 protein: CAWSPRTGGRQPQHF; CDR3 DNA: TGTGCCTGGAGTCCTCGGACGGGGGGGCGTCAGCCCCAGCATTTT
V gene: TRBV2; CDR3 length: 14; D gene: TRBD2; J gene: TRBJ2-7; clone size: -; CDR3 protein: CASSVRGGSYEQYF; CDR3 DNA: TGTGCCAGCAGTGTGCGGGGGGGGTCCTACGAGCAGTACTTC